Listed here are 8 T cell receptor beta chains from one sample, sequenced in a study of breast tumors, draining lymph nodes, adjacent tissues. The lymph nodes were axillary draining lymph nodes from breast cancer patients. One entry per CDR3 protein, called by TCRdb with MiXCR from the multiplex PCR reads. The table shows some 250,000 distinct CDR3 sequences, with less than 40% occurring only once. Sample: axillary lymph node tissue. These receptor sequences come from a female donor with breast cancer. Some clones in this sample may be carry-over from other donors' samples.

This clonotype was detected many times. V is TRBV9 and J is TRBJ1-3; D is unresolved. Germline values: CDR1 SGDLS, CDR2 YYNGEE. V gave up 4 bases and J gave up 2 bases, with 13 bases separating them. The CDR3 has 15 residues. The CDR3 loop is CASSPRDKPGNTIYF. CDR3 bases: TGTGCCAGCAGCCCTCGAGACAAGCCTGGAAACACCATATATTTT.

V gene TRBV12-3 or TRBV12-4 combines with J gene TRBJ2-7; D is unresolved. The V end lost 2 bases, the J end lost 4 bases, and 12 bases lay between the germline ends. The CDR3 contains 14 residues. The CDR3 DNA is TGTGCCAGCAGTTTAACGGACCTAACATACGAGCAGTACTTC. Its protein product is CASSLTDLTYEQYF.

V gene TRBV6-5 combines with J gene TRBJ1-2, with TRBD1 matching over 8 bases. The J segment lost 7 bases and the V segment lost 6 bases, leaving 4 bases of the junction unmatched. This CDR3 has 12 amino acids. Germline loops: CDR1 MNHEY, CDR2 SVGAGI. The CDR3 here is CASSQGAGGYTF. CDR3 bases: TGTGCCAGCAGCCAGGGGGCGGGTGGCTACACCTTC.

In this sample, this clonotype turned up many times. The rearrangement joins TRBV2 to TRBJ2-3; maybe TRBD2 (7 bases). CDR1 is SNHLY, CDR2 FYNNEI, per germline. V was pared by 0 bases and J by 4 bases, with 14 bases between. The CDR3 totals 16 residues. CDR3 in DNA: TGTGCCAGCAGTGAAGCACCGGGCGGGGGCGCAGATACGCAGTATTTT. This gives the protein CASSEAPGGGADTQYF.

Details on this clonotype: Since no conserved phenylalanine or tryptophan closes the CDR3, a read error is the likely cause. V gene TRBV7-9 combines with J gene TRBJ2-5; D not resolved. The CDR3 spans 14 residues. The germline V gene encodes CDR1 SEHNR and CDR2 FQNEAQ (reference sequence). The CDR3 nucleotides read TGCGCCAGCAGCCTAAGCCGGGTCCAAGAGACCCAGTACCTC. Translated, it gives CASSLSRVQETQYL.

This clonotype was observed a handful of times. A much larger clone lies one base from this, so it may be a read error. J is TRBJ2-6 and V is TRBV5-6; TRBD1 or TRBD2 may be the D gene (5 bases each). This CDR3 region has 15 residues. Germline CDR1 and CDR2: SGHDT and YYEEEE. V lost 1 base to trimming and J lost 7 bases, with 12 bases between them. CDR3 nucleotide sequence: TGTGCCAGCAGCTTGACAGGCCCGGGAGCCAACGTCCTGACTTTC. Its translation is CASSLTGPGANVLTF. Full variable domain (missing parts from reference TRBV5-6 and TRBJ2-6): DAGVTQSPTHLIKTRGQQVTLRCSPKSGHDTVSWYQQALGQGPQFIFQYYEEEERQRGNFPDRFSGHQFPNYSSELNVNALLLGDSALYLCASSLTGPGANVLTFGAGSRLTVL.

There are many counts of this clonotype. This chain connects TRBV7-2 to TRBJ2-7, with a possible D match to TRBD2 (6 bases). The germline V gene has CDR1 SGHTA and CDR2 FQGNSA. The CDR3 extends over 16 amino acids. Trimming removed 5 bases at V and 3 bases at J, with 20 bases between. CDR3 DNA sequence: TGTGCCAGCAGCCACGTGGAGGGGCTAGTAGGCTACGAGCAGTACTTC. Translation: CASSHVEGLVGYEQYF.

A few counts support this clonotype. The J gene is TRBJ1-1, the V gene TRBV7-8, with D perhaps matching TRBD1 (6 bases). The CDR3 is 15 amino acids. Germline CDR1 SGHVS, CDR2 FQNEAQ. The V gene lost 3 bases and the J gene lost 3 bases, with 14 bases spanning the gap. CDR3 sequence: CASSLVPRGHTEAFF. CDR3 DNA sequence: TGTGCCAGCAGCTTGGTCCCCAGGGGACACACTGAAGCTTTCTTT.